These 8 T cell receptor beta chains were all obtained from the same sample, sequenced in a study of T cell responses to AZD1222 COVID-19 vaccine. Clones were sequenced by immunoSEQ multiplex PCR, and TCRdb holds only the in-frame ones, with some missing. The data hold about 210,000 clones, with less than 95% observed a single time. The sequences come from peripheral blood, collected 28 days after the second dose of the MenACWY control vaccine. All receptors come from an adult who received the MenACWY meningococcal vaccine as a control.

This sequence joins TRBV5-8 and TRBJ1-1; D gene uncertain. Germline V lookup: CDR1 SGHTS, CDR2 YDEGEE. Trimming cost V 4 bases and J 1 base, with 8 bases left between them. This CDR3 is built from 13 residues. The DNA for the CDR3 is TGTGCCAGCAGCCCCTCGTGGAACACTGAAGCTTTCTTT. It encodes CASSPSWNTEAFF.

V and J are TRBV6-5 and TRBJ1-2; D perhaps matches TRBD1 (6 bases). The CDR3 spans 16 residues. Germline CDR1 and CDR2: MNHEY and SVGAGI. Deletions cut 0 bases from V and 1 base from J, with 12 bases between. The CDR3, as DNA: TGTGCCAGCAGTTACTCGACAGGACGGAATAACTATGGCTACACCTTC. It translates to CASSYSTGRNNYGYTF.

The CDR3 region is CASSSSVGEVTGELFF. The CDR3 DNA follows: TGTGCCAGCAGTTCCTCGGTGGGGGAGGTTACCGGGGAGCTGTTTTTT. The gene calls are TRBV27 and TRBJ2-2; TRBD2 is a possible D gene (6 bases). This CDR3 contains 16 residues. Trimming took off 4 bases at V and 5 bases at J, with 17 bases between the two ends. Germline CDR1 and CDR2: MNHEY and SMNVEV (reference sequence).

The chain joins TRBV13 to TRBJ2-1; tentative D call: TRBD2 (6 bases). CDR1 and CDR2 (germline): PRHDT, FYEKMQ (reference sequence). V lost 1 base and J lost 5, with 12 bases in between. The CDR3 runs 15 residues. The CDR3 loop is CASSLELRRDNEQFF. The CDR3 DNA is TGTGCCAGCAGCTTAGAACTAAGGAGGGACAATGAGCAGTTCTTC.

The CDR3 is CASKEEGGNQPQHF. DNA for the CDR3: TGTGCCAGTAAAGAGGAAGGGGGCAATCAGCCCCAGCATTTT. This chain links TRBV19 with TRBJ1-5; D perhaps matches TRBD1 (5 bases). V dropped 7 bases and J dropped 2 bases, with 12 bases sitting between them. CDR3 size: 14 residues. Germline lookup yields CDR1 LNHDA and CDR2 SQIVND (reference sequence).

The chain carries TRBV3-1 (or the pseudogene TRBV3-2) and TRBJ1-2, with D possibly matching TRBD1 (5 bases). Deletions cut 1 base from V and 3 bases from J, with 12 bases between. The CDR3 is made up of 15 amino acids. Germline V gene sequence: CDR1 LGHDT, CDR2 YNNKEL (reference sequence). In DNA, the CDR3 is TGTGCCAGCAGCCAAGTCCGGGACGCATACTATGGCTACACCTTC. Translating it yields CASSQVRDAYYGYTF.

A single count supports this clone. In DNA, the CDR3 is TGCGCCAGCAGCCAATTAGGGAGGGAGTCCGAGCAGTACTTC. Residues: CASSQLGRESEQYF. This chain connects TRBV4-3 to TRBJ2-7; 7 bases align to TRBD2. The J segment lost 6 bases and the V segment lost 2 bases, leaving 7 bases of the junction unmatched. Germline CDR1 LGHNA, CDR2 YSLEER. CDR3 size: 14 residues.

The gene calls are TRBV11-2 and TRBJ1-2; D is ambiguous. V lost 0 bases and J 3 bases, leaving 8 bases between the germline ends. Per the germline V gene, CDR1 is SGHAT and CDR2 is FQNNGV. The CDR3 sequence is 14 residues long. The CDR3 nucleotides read TGTGCCAGCAGCTTAGAGGACGGAGACTATGGCTACACCTTC. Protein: CASSLEDGDYGYTF.